This is a list of T cell receptor beta chains from one sample in a study of T cells in tumors after PD-1 blockade. Generated by immunoSEQ multiplex PCR, the TCRdb table keeps only in-frame clones and is missing some. The table includes 15,000 or so clones, almost 85% detected once. This sample comprised PBMCs, obtained after anti-PD-1 treatment. The receptors were sampled from a human donor with basal cell carcinoma. The CDR3 runs from the conserved cysteine through the conserved F or W. D genes are given only for firm matches. Rows may omit the clone size; those that give it use once, few, many or a size class.

J gene: TRBJ2-5; V gene: TRBV5-1; D gene: TRBD1; clone size: .; CDR3 DNA: TGCGCCAGCAGCTTGTCCGGGACAGAAGAGACCCAGTACTTC; CDR3 protein: CASSLSGTEETQYF
J gene: TRBJ2-1; V gene: TRBV2; D gene: TRBD2; clone size: few; CDR3 DNA: TGTGCCCGCTGTGACGGGTGGGCGCGGGAGGGGAGCTCCTACAATGAGCAGTTCTTC; CDR3 protein: CARCDGWAREGSSYNEQFF
J gene: TRBJ1-5; V gene: TRBV24-1; D gene: .; clone size: few; CDR3 DNA: TGTGCCACCAGTGATCCCAATCAGCCCCAGCATTTT; CDR3 protein: CATSDPNQPQHF
J gene: TRBJ2-2; V gene: TRBV28; D gene: .; clone size: .; CDR3 DNA: TGTGCCAGCAGCCCTCCATCCTGGGGGTTGAACACCGGGGAGCTGTTTTTT; CDR3 protein: CASSPPSWGLNTGELFF
J gene: TRBJ1-5; V gene: TRBV4-1; D gene: TRBD1; clone size: .; CDR3 DNA: TGCGCCAGCAGCCAACCAGACAGGGCGGGGCAGCCCCAGCATTTT; CDR3 protein: CASSQPDRAGQPQHF
J gene: TRBJ2-5; V gene: TRBV9; D gene: .; clone size: .; CDR3 DNA: TGTGCCAGCAGCGTAGCAGTCCAAGAGACCCAGTACTTC; CDR3 protein: CASSVAVQETQYF
J gene: TRBJ2-1; V gene: TRBV5-1; D gene: .; clone size: .; CDR3 DNA: TGCGCCAGCAGCTTGGACGTTCCGACTAACCGGGGTGAGCAGTTCTTC; CDR3 protein: CASSLDVPTNRGEQFF
J gene: TRBJ2-5; V gene: TRBV6-5; D gene: TRBD2; clone size: .; CDR3 DNA: TGTGCCAGCAGTTTACGACTAGCGGGGGCAGGGGAGACCCAGTACTTC; CDR3 protein: CASSLRLAGAGETQYF
J gene: TRBJ1-5; V gene: TRBV2; D gene: .; clone size: few; CDR3 DNA: TGTGCCAGCAGTGAAGGCCAGAATCAGCCCCAGCATTTT; CDR3 protein: CASSEGQNQPQHF
J gene: TRBJ2-3; V gene: TRBV10-3; D gene: TRBD1; clone size: .; CDR3 DNA: TGTGCCATCAGTTCCGGGACAGGGGGCCAAGGCGGCACAGATACGCAGTATTTT; CDR3 protein: CAISSGTGGQGGTDTQYF